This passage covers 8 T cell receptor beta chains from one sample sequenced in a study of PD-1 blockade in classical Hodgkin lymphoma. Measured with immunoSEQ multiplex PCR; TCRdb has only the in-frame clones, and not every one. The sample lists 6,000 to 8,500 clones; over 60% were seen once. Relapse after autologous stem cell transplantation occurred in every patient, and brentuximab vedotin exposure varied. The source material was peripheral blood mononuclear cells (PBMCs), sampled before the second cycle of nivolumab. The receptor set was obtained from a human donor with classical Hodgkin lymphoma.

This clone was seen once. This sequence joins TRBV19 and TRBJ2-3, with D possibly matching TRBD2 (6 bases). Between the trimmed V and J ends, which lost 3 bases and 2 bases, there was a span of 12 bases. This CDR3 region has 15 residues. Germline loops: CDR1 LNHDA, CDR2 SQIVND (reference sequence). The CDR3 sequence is CASSIRVADTDTQYF. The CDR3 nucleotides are TGTGCCAGTAGTATTCGGGTAGCGGACACAGATACGCAGTATTTT.

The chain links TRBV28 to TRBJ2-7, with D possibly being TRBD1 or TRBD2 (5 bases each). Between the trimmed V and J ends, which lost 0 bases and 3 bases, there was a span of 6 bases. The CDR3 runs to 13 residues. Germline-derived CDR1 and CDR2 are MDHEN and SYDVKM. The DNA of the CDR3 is TGTGCCAGCAGTTTATGGGGACGCTACGAGCAGTACTTC. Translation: CASSLWGRYEQYF.

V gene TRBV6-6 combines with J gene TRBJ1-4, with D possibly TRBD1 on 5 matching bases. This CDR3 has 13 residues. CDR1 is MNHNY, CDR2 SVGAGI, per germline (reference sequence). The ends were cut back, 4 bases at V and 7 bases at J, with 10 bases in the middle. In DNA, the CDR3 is TGTGCCAGCAGTTGGGGACGGTCTGAAAAACTGTTTTTT. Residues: CASSWGRSEKLFF.

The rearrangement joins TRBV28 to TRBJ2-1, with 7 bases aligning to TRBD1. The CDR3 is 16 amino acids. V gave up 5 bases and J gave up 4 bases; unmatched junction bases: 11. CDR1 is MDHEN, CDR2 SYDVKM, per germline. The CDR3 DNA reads TGTGCCAGCAGTCATGAACAGGGGTACGAGTACAATGAGCAGTTCTTC. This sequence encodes CASSHEQGYEYNEQFF.

CDR3 sequence (DNA): TGTGCCAGCAGTTGGACAGGGATGAACACTGAAGCTTTCTTT. It specifies CASSWTGMNTEAFF. This chain connects TRBV6-6 to TRBJ1-1; 8 bases line up with TRBD1. Germline V gene lookup returns CDR1 MNHNY and CDR2 SVGAGI (reference sequence). The CDR3 contains 14 residues. The ends lost 4 bases at V and 0 bases at J; junction bases unmatched: 1.

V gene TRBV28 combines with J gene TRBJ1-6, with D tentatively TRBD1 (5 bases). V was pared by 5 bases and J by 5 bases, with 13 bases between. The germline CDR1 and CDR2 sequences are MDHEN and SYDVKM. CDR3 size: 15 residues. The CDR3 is CASSPERGDNSPLHF. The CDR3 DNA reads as TGTGCCAGCAGTCCTGAGAGGGGAGATAATTCACCCCTCCACTTT.

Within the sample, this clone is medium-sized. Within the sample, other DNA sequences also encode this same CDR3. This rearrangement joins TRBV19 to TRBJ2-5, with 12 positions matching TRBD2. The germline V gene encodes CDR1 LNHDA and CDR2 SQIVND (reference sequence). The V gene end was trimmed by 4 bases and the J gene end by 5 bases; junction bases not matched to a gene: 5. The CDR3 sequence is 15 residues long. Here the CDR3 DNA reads TGTGCCAGTAGTACGGGACTAGCGGGTCAGGAGACCCAGTACTTC. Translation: CASSTGLAGQETQYF.

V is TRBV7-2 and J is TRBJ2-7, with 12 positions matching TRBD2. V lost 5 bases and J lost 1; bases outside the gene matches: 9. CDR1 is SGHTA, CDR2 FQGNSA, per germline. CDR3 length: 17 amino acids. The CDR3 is CASSLRTSGDGSYEQYF. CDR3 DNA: TGTGCCAGCAGCCTTCGGACTAGCGGGGATGGTTCCTACGAGCAGTACTTC.